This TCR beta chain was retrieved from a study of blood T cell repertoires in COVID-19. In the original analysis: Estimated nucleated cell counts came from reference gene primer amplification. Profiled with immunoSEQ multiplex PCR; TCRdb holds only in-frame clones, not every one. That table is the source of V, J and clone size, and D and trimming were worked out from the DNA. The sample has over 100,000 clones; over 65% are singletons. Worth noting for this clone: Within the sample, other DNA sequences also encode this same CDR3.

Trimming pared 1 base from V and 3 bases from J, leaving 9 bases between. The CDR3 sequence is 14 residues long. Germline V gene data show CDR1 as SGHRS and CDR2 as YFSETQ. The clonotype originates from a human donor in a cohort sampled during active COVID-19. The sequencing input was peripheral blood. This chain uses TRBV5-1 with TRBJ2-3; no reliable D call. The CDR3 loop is CASSLSAGTDTQYF. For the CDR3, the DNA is TGCGCCAGCAGCTTGTCCGCCGGGACAGATACGCAGTATTTT.